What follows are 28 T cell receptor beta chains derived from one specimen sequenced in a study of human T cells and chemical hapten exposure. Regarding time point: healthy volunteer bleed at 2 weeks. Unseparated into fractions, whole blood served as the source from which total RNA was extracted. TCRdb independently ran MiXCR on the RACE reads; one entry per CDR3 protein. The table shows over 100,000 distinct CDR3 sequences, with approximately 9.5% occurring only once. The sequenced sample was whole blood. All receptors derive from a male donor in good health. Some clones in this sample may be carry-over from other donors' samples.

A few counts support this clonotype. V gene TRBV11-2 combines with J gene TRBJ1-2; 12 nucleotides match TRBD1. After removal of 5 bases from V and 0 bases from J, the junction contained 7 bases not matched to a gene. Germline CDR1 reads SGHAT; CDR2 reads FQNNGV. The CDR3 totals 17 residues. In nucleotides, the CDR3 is TGTGCCAGCAGCCCACCAGGGACAGGGGGCGCTAACTATGGCTACACCTTC. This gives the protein CASSPPGTGGANYGYTF.

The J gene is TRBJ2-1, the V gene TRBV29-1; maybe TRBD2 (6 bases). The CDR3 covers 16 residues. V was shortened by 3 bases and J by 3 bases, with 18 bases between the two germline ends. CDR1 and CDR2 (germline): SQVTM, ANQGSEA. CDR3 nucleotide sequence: TGCAGCGTTGAGGATGCGGGGTGGCCCCTCTACAATGAGCAGTTCTTC. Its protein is CSVEDAGWPLYNEQFF.

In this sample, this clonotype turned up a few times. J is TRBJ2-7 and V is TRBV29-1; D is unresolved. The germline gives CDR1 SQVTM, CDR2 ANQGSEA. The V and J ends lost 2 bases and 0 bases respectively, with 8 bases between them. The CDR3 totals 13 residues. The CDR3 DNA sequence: TGCAGCGTTGAACTTGGCAACTCCTACGAGCAGTACTTC. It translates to CSVELGNSYEQYF.

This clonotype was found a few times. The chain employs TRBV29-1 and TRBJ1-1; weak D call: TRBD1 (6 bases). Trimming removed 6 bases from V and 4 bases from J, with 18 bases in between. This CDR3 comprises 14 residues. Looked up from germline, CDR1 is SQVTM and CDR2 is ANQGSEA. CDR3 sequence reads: CSVRRAGVSTEAFF. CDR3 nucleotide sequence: TGCAGCGTCCGGCGGGCAGGGGTTAGCACTGAAGCTTTCTTT. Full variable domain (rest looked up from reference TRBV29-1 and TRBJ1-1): SAVISQKPSRDICQRGTSLTIQCQVDSQVTMMFWYRQQPGQSLTLIATANQGSEATYESGFVIDKFPISRPNLTFSTLTVSNMSPEDSSIYLCSVRRAGVSTEAFFGQGTRLTVV.

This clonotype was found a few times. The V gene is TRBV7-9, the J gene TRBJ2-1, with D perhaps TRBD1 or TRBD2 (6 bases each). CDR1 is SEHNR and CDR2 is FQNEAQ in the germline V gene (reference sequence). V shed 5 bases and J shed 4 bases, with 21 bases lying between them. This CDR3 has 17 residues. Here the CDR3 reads CASSPGAGGTHYNEQFF. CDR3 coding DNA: TGTGCCAGCAGCCCGGGGGCGGGCGGGACCCATTACAATGAGCAGTTCTTC.

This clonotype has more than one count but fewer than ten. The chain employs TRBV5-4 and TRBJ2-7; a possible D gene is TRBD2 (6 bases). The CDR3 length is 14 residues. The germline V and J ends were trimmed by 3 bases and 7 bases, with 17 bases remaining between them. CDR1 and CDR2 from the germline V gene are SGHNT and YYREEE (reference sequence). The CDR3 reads CASSSGRGFGEQYF. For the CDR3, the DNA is TGTGCCAGCAGCTCGGGACGGGGGTTTGGGGAGCAGTACTTC.

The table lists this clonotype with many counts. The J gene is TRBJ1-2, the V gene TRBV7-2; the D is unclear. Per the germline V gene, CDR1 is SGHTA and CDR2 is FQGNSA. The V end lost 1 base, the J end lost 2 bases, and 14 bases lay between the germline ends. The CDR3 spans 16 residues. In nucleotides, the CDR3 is TGTGCCAGCAGCTTAGACCAGCGCGTCCCAAACTATGGCTACACCTTC. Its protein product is CASSLDQRVPNYGYTF.

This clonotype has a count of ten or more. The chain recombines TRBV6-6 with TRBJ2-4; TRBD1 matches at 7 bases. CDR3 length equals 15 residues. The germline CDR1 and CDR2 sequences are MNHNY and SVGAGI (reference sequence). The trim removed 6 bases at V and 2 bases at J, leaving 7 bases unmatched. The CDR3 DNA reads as TGTGCCAGCAGGACAGGGTCCGGGTCCAAAAACATTCAGTACTTC. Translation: CASRTGSGSKNIQYF.

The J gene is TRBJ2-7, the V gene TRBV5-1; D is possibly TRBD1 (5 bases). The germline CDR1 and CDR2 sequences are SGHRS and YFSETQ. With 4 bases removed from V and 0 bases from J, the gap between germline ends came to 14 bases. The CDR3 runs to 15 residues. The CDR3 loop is CASSARGHSSYEQYF. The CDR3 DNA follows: TGCGCCAGCAGCGCAAGGGGTCACAGCTCCTACGAGCAGTACTTC.

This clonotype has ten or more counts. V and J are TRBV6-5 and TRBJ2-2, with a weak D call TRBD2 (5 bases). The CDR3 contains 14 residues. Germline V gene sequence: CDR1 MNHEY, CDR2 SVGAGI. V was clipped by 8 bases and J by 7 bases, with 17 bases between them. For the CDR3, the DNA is TGTGCCAGCGCCCGACGAGAGGGTGTCGGGGAGCTGTTTTTT. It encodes CASARREGVGELFF.

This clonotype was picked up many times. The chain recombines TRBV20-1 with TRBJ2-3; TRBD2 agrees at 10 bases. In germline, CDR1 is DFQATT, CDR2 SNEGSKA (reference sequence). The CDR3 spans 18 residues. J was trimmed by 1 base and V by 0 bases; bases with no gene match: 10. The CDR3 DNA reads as TGCAGTGCTAGAGATCCGCTAGCGGGAGCATTAGGCACAGATACGCAGTATTTT. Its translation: CSARDPLAGALGTDTQYF.

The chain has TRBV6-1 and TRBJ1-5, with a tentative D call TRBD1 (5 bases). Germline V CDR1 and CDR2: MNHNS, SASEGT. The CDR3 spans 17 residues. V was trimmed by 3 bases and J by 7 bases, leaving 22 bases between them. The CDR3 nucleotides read TGTGCCAGCAGTGACAAGGAGAGAGGGGAAAGGCGGCAGCCCCAGCATTTT. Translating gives CASSDKERGERRQPQHF.

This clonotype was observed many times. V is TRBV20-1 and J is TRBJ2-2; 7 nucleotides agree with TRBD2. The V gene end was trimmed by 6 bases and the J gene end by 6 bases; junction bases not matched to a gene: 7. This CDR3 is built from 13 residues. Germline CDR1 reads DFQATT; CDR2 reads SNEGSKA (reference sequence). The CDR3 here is CSAWDYEAGELFF. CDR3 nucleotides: TGCAGTGCCTGGGACTATGAAGCCGGGGAGCTGTTTTTT.

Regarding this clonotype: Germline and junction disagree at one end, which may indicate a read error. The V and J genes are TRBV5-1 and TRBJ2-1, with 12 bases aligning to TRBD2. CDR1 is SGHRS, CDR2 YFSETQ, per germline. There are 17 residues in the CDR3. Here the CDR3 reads CASTLARTSGTDDEQFF. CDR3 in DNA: TGCGCCAGCACCTTGGCCAGGACTAGCGGGACAGACGATGAGCAGTTCTTC.

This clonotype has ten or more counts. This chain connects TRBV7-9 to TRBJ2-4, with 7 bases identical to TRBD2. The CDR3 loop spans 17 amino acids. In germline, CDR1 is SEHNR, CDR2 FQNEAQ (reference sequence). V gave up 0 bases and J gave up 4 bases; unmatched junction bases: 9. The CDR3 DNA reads TGTGCCAGCAGCTTAGCGGAGAGCGGGGCCTCAAAAAACATTCAGTACTTC. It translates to CASSLAESGASKNIQYF.

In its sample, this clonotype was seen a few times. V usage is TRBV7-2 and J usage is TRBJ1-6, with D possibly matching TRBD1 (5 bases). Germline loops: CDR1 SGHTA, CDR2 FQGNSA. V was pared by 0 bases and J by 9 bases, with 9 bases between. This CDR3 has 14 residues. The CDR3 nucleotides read TGTGCCAGCAGCTTAGCGTTGGGGACTTCACCCCTCCACTTT. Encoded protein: CASSLALGTSPLHF.

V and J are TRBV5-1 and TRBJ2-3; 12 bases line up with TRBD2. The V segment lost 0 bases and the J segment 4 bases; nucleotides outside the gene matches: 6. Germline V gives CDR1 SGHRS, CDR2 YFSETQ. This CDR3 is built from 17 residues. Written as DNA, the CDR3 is TGCGCCAGCAGCTTGGCCGAACTAGCGGGAGGCGCAGATACGCAGTATTTT. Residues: CASSLAELAGGADTQYF.

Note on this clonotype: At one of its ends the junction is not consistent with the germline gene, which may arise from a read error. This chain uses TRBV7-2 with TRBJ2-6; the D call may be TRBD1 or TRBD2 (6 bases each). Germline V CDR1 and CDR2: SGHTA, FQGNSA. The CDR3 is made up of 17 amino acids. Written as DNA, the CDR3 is TGTGTCAGCAGCGGTGAGGGGGGCAACTCTGGGGCCAACGTCCTGACTTTC. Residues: CVSSGEGGNSGANVLTF.

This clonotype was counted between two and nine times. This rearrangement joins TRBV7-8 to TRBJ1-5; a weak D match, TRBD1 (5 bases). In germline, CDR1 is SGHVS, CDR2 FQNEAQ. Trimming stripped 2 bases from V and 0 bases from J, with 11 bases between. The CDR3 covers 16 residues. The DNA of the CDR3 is TGTGCCAGCAGCTTATCGGGGGAGTATAGCAATCAGCCCCAGCATTTT. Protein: CASSLSGEYSNQPQHF.

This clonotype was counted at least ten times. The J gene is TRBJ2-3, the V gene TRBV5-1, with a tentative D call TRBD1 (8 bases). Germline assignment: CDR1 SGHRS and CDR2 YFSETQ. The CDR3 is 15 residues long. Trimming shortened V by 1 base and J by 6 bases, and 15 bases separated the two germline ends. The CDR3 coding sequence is TGCGCCAGCAGCTTGATGGACAGGGAGGGGGATACGCAGTATTTT. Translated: CASSLMDREGDTQYF. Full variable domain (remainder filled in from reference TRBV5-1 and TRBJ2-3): KAGVTQTPRYLIKTRGQQVTLSCSPISGHRSVSWYQQTPGQGLQFLFEYFSETQRNKGNFPGRFSGRQFSNSRSEMNVSTLELGDSALYLCASSLMDREGDTQYFGPGTRLTVL.

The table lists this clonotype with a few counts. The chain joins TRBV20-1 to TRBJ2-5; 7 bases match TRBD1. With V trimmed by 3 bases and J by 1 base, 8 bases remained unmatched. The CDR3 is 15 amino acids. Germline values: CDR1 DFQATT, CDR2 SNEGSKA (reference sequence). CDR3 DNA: TGCAGTGCTAGGCCCTTCGGGACAGCCCAAGAGACCCAGTACTTC. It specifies CSARPFGTAQETQYF.

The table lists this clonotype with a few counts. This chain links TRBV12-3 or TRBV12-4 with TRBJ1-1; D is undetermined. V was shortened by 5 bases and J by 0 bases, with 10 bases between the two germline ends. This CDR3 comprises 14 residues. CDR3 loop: CASSPGWVNTEAFF. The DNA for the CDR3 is TGTGCCAGCAGTCCAGGTTGGGTGAACACTGAAGCTTTCTTT.

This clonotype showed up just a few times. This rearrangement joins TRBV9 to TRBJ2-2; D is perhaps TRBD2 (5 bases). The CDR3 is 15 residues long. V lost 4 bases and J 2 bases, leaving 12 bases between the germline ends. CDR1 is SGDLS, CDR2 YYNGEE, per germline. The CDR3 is CASSPEGSNTGELFF. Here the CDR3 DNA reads TGTGCCAGCAGCCCAGAGGGCTCAAACACCGGGGAGCTGTTTTTT.

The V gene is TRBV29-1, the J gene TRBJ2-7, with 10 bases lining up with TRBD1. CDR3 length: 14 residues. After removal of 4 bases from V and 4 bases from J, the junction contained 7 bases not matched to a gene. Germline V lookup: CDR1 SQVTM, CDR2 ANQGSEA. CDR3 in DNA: TGCAGCGTTGGGGCTGACAGGGGGCGATACGAGCAGTACTTC. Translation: CSVGADRGRYEQYF.

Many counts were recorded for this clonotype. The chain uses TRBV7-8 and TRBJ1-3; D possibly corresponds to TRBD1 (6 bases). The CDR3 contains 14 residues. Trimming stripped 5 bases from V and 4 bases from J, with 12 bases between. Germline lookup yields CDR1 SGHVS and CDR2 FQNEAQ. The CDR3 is CASSIATGGNTIYF. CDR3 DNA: TGTGCCAGCAGCATCGCTACAGGGGGAAACACCATATATTTT.

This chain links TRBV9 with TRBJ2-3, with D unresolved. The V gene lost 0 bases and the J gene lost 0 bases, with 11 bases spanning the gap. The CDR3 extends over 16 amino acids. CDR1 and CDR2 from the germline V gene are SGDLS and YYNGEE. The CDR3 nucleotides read TGTGCCAGCAGCGTAGTGCCCGGAAGGAGCACAGATACGCAGTATTTT. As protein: CASSVVPGRSTDTQYF.

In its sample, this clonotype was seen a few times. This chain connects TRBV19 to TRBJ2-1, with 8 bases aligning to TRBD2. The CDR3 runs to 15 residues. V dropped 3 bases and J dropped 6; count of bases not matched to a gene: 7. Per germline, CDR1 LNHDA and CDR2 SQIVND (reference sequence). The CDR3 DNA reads TGTGCCAGTAGTATCCTCGGGAGGGCGGCCAATGAGCAGTTCTTC. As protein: CASSILGRAANEQFF.

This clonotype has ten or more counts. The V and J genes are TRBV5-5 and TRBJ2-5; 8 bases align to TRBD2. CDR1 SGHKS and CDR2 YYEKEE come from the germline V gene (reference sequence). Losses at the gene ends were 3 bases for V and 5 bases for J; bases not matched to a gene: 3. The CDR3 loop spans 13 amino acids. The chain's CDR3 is CASSSGLDETQYF. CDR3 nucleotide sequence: TGTGCCAGCAGCTCGGGACTAGACGAGACCCAGTACTTC.